The next 27 T cell receptor beta chains were all read from a single sample in a study of identical twins. TCRdb re-derived calls from the 5' RACE reads in MiXCR, one entry per CDR3 protein. The data show some 440,000 distinct CDR3 sequences, roughly 24% seen once. These same data were also listed under a study on T cells expressing NK-cell markers.

Material: CD4+ T cells sorted from blood. The receptors originated from a young woman in good health.

The V call is TRBV6-1, the J call TRBJ1-2; D may be TRBD1 (5 bases). CDR1 and CDR2 (germline): MNHNS, SASEGT. Trimming took 5 bases from V and 0 from J, leaving 13 bases between them. The CDR3 runs 15 residues. The CDR3 sequence: CASSPPPTANYGYTF. The CDR3 coding sequence is TGTGCCAGCAGTCCTCCCCCGACAGCTAACTATGGCTACACCTTC.

The chain combines TRBV5-1 with TRBJ1-4, with D hard to call. Germline V gene data show CDR1 as SGHRS and CDR2 as YFSETQ. The length of the CDR3 is 14 residues. The germline V and J ends were trimmed by 0 bases and 10 bases, with 13 bases remaining between them. DNA for the CDR3: TGCGCCAGCAGCTTGGACGTCACCCCGGCAAAACTGTTTTTT. This codes for CASSLDVTPAKLFF. Full variable domain (outside the CDR3, taken from reference TRBV5-1 and TRBJ1-4): KAGVTQTPRYLIKTRGQQVTLSCSPISGHRSVSWYQQTPGQGLQFLFEYFSETQRNKGNFPGRFSGRQFSNSRSEMNVSTLELGDSALYLCASSLDVTPAKLFFGSGTQLSVL.

The sample holds many counts of this clonotype. The V gene is TRBV12-3 or TRBV12-4, the J gene TRBJ1-1, with D unresolved. The CDR3 has 13 amino acids. The ends were cut back, 2 bases at V and 2 bases at J, with 6 bases in the middle. The CDR3 DNA sequence: TGTGCCAGCAGTTTAATACTAAACACTGAAGCTTTCTTT. Translation: CASSLILNTEAFF.

The chain is built from TRBV3-1 and TRBJ2-1, with 11 bases that match TRBD2. The CDR3 has 16 amino acids. V was clipped by 4 bases and J by 7 bases; unmatched bases: 9. Germline lookup yields CDR1 LGHDT and CDR2 YNNKEL (reference sequence). Here the CDR3 DNA reads TGTGCCAGCAGCCGCCAAAGGGCTAGCGGGAGGAATGAGCAGTTCTTC. Amino acid sequence: CASSRQRASGRNEQFF.

The chain links TRBV20-1 to TRBJ2-7, with TRBD2 matching over 11 bases. Germline V gene data show CDR1 as DFQATT and CDR2 as SNEGSKA (reference sequence). The V and J ends lost 6 bases and 4 bases, in that order; junction bases with no gene match: 11. The CDR3 length is 15 residues. CDR3 protein: CSARRGTSGLYEQYF. The CDR3 DNA reads as TGCAGTGCCAGGCGGGGGACTAGCGGATTATACGAGCAGTACTTC.

This clonotype was seen more than once but under ten times. The J gene is TRBJ2-7, the V gene TRBV7-9; TRBD1 is a possible D gene (6 bases). Trimming removed 1 base from V and 6 bases from J, with 7 bases in between. The CDR3 spans 12 residues. From germline, CDR1 is SEHNR and CDR2 FQNEAQ (reference sequence). The CDR3: CASSLEGGEQYF. The CDR3 coding sequence is TGTGCCAGCAGCTTAGAAGGGGGCGAGCAGTACTTC.

The J gene is TRBJ2-7, the V gene TRBV7-2; 7 positions match TRBD2. CDR1 is SGHTA and CDR2 is FQGNSA in the germline V gene. This CDR3 spans 15 amino acids. V gave up 2 bases and J gave up 2 bases; unmatched junction bases: 6. The CDR3 sequence: CASSLRGEGPYEQYF. The CDR3 coding sequence is TGTGCCAGCAGCTTACGTGGGGAGGGCCCCTACGAGCAGTACTTC.

This clonotype was seen only a few times. CDR3 DNA sequence: TGTGCCAGCAGTAAACTAAGGATTGAGGGGGGCGAGCAGTACTTC. It translates to CASSKLRIEGGEQYF. This chain joins TRBV6-1 and TRBJ2-7; D is perhaps TRBD1 or TRBD2 (6 bases each). V lost 5 bases, J lost 6 bases, and 20 bases lay in between. The CDR3 sequence is 15 residues long. In germline, CDR1 is MNHNS, CDR2 SASEGT.

V is TRBV20-1 and J is TRBJ1-1; D is undetermined. V lost 1 base and J lost 1, with 4 bases in between. Germline V gene lookup returns CDR1 DFQATT and CDR2 SNEGSKA (reference sequence). The CDR3 is made up of 12 amino acids. CDR3: CSARVQNTEAFF. Written as DNA, the CDR3 is TGCAGTGCTAGAGTTCAGAACACTGAAGCTTTCTTT.

The chain employs TRBV7-2 and TRBJ2-5; TRBD1 matches 9 bases. The V gene's germline CDR1 is SGHTA and CDR2 FQGNSA. The V and J ends lost 5 bases and 4 bases, in that order; junction bases with no gene match: 14. The CDR3 has 17 amino acids. The CDR3 coding sequence is TGTGCCAGCAGCCTGACCAACACAGGGGGCTACGGAGAGACCCAGTACTTC. Translation gives CASSLTNTGGYGETQYF.

There are many counts of this clonotype. The chain employs TRBV5-1 and TRBJ1-1; D is unresolved. CDR1 and CDR2 from the germline V gene are SGHRS and YFSETQ. Trimming took off 0 bases at V and 0 bases at J, with 6 bases between the two ends. The CDR3 sequence is 14 residues long. CDR3 DNA sequence: TGCGCCAGCAGCTTGGACGGTATGAACACTGAAGCTTTCTTT. It yields the protein CASSLDGMNTEAFF.

CDR3 nucleotides: TGCAGTGCTAGGAACAGGGCTGAGGGCTACACCTTC. This sequence encodes CSARNRAEGYTF. V is TRBV20-1 and J is TRBJ1-2; D is possibly TRBD1 (6 bases). The CDR3 sequence is 12 residues long. Germline CDR1 and CDR2: DFQATT and SNEGSKA (reference sequence). Trimming took off 3 bases at V and 8 bases at J, with 13 bases between the two ends.

CDR3: CATSDPDRTDTQYF. CDR3 coding DNA: TGTGCCACCAGTGACCCAGACAGAACAGATACGCAGTATTTT. The chain has TRBV24-1 and TRBJ2-3, with a tentative D call TRBD1 (5 bases). In germline, CDR1 is KGHDR, CDR2 SFDVKD. Between the trimmed V and J ends, which lost 4 bases and 3 bases, there was a span of 10 bases. The CDR3 spans 14 residues.

This clonotype has more than one count but fewer than ten. V and J are TRBV4-1 and TRBJ2-3, with 13 bases lining up with TRBD2. J gave up 5 bases and V 1 base, and 3 bases lay outside the gene matches. Germline loops: CDR1 MGHRA, CDR2 YSYEKL. This CDR3 region has 16 residues. CDR3: CASSQAGTSGEDTQYF. CDR3 coding DNA: TGCGCCAGCAGCCAAGCAGGGACTAGCGGGGAAGATACGCAGTATTTT.

This rearrangement joins TRBV4-3 to TRBJ1-1; D not resolved. CDR1 is LGHNA and CDR2 is YSLEER in the germline V gene. The ends were cut back, 4 bases at V and 2 bases at J, with 11 bases in the middle. This CDR3 has 14 residues. CDR3 in DNA: TGCGCCAGCAGCCGAGCGGACGGTAACACTGAAGCTTTCTTT. Translation gives CASSRADGNTEAFF.

The table lists this clonotype with many counts. CDR3 DNA sequence: TGTGCCAGCAGCGTACAGGGGTCCTACAATGAGCAGTTCTTC. Protein product: CASSVQGSYNEQFF. This chain uses TRBV9 with TRBJ2-1; possibly TRBD1 for D (6 bases). CDR1 and CDR2 from the germline V gene are SGDLS and YYNGEE. CDR3 size: 14 residues. Trimming removed 1 base at V and 1 base at J, with 6 bases between.

This clonotype was counted between two and nine times. V is TRBV20-1 and J is TRBJ2-5, with TRBD2 matching over 9 bases. This CDR3 has 15 amino acids. Germline trimming cut 6 bases from V and 0 bases from J; bases unmatched to any gene: 8. Germline CDR1 and CDR2: DFQATT and SNEGSKA (reference sequence). The CDR3 DNA sequence: TGCAGTGCCCTTGGGGTAGCGGGGGACCAAGAGACCCAGTACTTC. It encodes CSALGVAGDQETQYF.

The CDR3 DNA reads as TGTGCCAGCAGTTACTACCAGAACACTGAAGCTTTCTTT. Translating gives CASSYYQNTEAFF. This rearrangement joins TRBV6-5 to TRBJ1-1; D not resolved. The V gene lost 1 base and the J gene lost 1 base, with 4 bases spanning the gap. CDR1 is MNHEY, CDR2 SVGAGI, per germline. This CDR3 has 13 amino acids.

The table lists this clonotype with a few counts. V and J are TRBV9 and TRBJ1-1; D uncertain. V was pared by 0 bases and J by 4 bases, with 10 bases between. The CDR3 extends over 14 amino acids. The V gene's germline CDR1 is SGDLS and CDR2 YYNGEE. The CDR3: CASSVAPEATEAFF. CDR3 DNA: TGTGCCAGCAGCGTAGCCCCAGAAGCCACTGAAGCTTTCTTT.

The V call is TRBV7-2, the J call TRBJ2-3; the match to TRBD2 covers 11 bases. The CDR3 extends over 16 amino acids. V dropped 4 bases and J dropped 0; count of bases not matched to a gene: 3. CDR1 and CDR2 (germline): SGHTA, FQGNSA. In DNA form, the CDR3 reads TGTGCCAGCAGCTCCCGGACTAGCGGGAGCACAGATACGCAGTATTTT. This translates into CASSSRTSGSTDTQYF.

This rearrangement joins TRBV11-2 to TRBJ2-1; no reliable D call. This CDR3 contains 14 residues. The V and J ends lost 6 bases and 3 bases respectively, with 12 bases between them. From germline, CDR1 is SGHAT and CDR2 FQNNGV. CDR3: CASSPTQVYNEQFF. In DNA, the CDR3 is TGTGCCAGCAGTCCCACTCAGGTCTACAATGAGCAGTTCTTC.

This clonotype was counted only a few times. This chain uses TRBV18 with TRBJ2-1; D might be TRBD1 or TRBD2, each matching 5 bases. Trimming cost V 2 bases and J 10 bases, with 12 bases left between them. The CDR3 is 13 residues long. Germline V gene data show CDR1 as KGHSH and CDR2 as LQKENI. The CDR3 protein is CASSPSGHPEQFF. CDR3 nucleotides: TGTGCCAGCTCACCATCGGGGCACCCCGAGCAGTTCTTC.

This clonotype was counted at least ten times. The J gene is TRBJ2-7, the V gene TRBV6-5; 8 bases map to TRBD2. Per germline, CDR1 MNHEY and CDR2 SVGAGI. CDR3 size: 17 residues. V was pared by 0 bases and J by 7 bases, with 14 bases of the junction left unmatched. The chain's CDR3 is CASSYSGGSGVFLEQYF. The DNA of the CDR3 is TGTGCCAGCAGTTACTCGGGTGGTAGCGGGGTTTTCTTAGAGCAGTACTTC.

This clonotype was detected a few times. This chain uses TRBV19 with TRBJ1-1; D may be TRBD1 (6 bases). Germline V CDR1 and CDR2: LNHDA, SQIVND (reference sequence). V was cut by 4 bases and J by 4 bases, with 16 bases left in between. CDR3 size: 15 residues. The DNA of the CDR3 is TGTGCCAGTAGTACTCCACAAAGGGGGAGCACTGAAGCTTTCTTT. Residues: CASSTPQRGSTEAFF.

The chain joins TRBV4-3 to TRBJ2-7; 8 bases are a match to TRBD1. CDR3 length: 15 amino acids. Germline V gene sequence: CDR1 LGHNA, CDR2 YSLEER. Germline trimming cut 8 bases from V and 9 bases from J; bases unmatched to any gene: 18. CDR3 amino acids: CASQPQGQEKIGQYF. CDR3 sequence (DNA): TGCGCCAGCCAGCCCCAGGGACAGGAAAAGATCGGGCAGTACTTC.

The chain has TRBV29-1 and TRBJ1-2; no reliable D call. Per the germline V gene, CDR1 is SQVTM and CDR2 is ANQGSEA. The V end lost 4 bases, the J end lost 4 bases, and 13 bases lay between the germline ends. The CDR3 spans 13 residues. The CDR3 loop is CSVASGVSYGYTF. CDR3 DNA sequence: TGCAGCGTTGCAAGTGGAGTATCCTATGGCTACACCTTC.

V gene TRBV20-1 combines with J gene TRBJ2-5, with 11 bases identical to TRBD2. The germline V gene has CDR1 DFQATT and CDR2 SNEGSKA (reference sequence). The CDR3 sequence is 13 residues long. V gave up 6 bases and J gave up 2 bases; unmatched junction bases: 2. The CDR3 is CSAVAGGQETQYF. The CDR3 DNA sequence: TGCAGTGCAGTAGCGGGGGGGCAAGAGACCCAGTACTTC.